This passage covers 13 T cell receptor beta chains from one sample sequenced in a study of metastatic and nonmetastatic thyroid tumors. Using MiXCR, TCRdb reanalyzed the PCR reads. The table records about 50,000 clones, about 4.2% of them present only once. Thyroid surgery was performed in patients who had received no treatment beforehand. The sequenced sample consisted of blood. Every receptor here comes from a female donor with papillary thyroid cancer or a benign thyroid nodule (not recorded which). Some clones in this sample may be carry-over from other donors' samples.

This clone was counted at least ten times. The DNA for the CDR3 is TGCGCCAGCAGTGAGTCGTTGGGTAGCGGGAGCTACGAGCAGTACTTC. Protein product: CASSESLGSGSYEQYF. The V call is TRBV10-2, the J call TRBJ2-7; TRBD2 aligns across 9 bases. This CDR3 spans 16 amino acids. V trimming: 0 bases; J trimming: 3 bases; junction bases outside the gene matches: 6. Germline values: CDR1 WSHSY, CDR2 SAAADI.

This clone was counted a few times. The CDR3 DNA reads as TGTGCCAGCTCACCATTGTCCTCGACTAGCGCGAACACCGGGGAGCTGTTTTTT. Translating gives CASSPLSSTSANTGELFF. The V call is TRBV18, the J call TRBJ2-2, with 8 bases matching TRBD2. Germline V lookup: CDR1 KGHSH, CDR2 LQKENI. The junction had 8 bases not matched to a gene; V was cut back by 2 bases and J by 0 bases. The CDR3 runs to 18 residues.

This clone occurred many times. The chain employs TRBV19 and TRBJ2-5, with D tentatively TRBD2 (6 bases). Germline CDR1 is LNHDA and CDR2 is SQIVND (reference sequence). Trimming left V 5 bases short and J 6 bases short, with 19 bases between. This CDR3 is 15 amino acids long. Here the CDR3 reads CASSPGGLEGQTQYF. CDR3 in DNA: TGTGCCAGTAGTCCCGGGGGATTGGAAGGACAGACCCAGTACTTC. Filled out from reference TRBV19 and TRBJ2-5, the complete variable domain reads DGGITQSPKYLFRKEGQNVTLSCEQNLNHDAMYWYRQDPGQGLRLIYYSQIVNDFQKGDIAEGYSVSREKKESFPLTVTSAQKNPTAFYLCASSPGGLEGQTQYFGPGTRLLVL.

This clone came up many times. Sequence at one end of the junction differs from germline and may be a read error. Other DNA sequences in this sample translate to the same CDR3. This chain connects TRBV19 to TRBJ1-1, with D unclear. The CDR3 runs 13 residues. The V gene's germline CDR1 is LNHDA and CDR2 SQIVND (reference sequence). The CDR3 region is CASSSVGRTEAFF. The CDR3 nucleotides are TGTGCCAGCAGTAGCGTGGGTCGGACTGAAGCTTTCTTT.

Notes on this clone: No conserved phenylalanine or tryptophan is present at the end of the CDR3, so a read error is the likely explanation. Because the CDR3's place on the DNA is in doubt, the DNA is left out and the CDR3 is given as listed by TCRdb. The chain joins TRBV6-1 to TRBJ1-2. The CDR3 is 11 residues long, counting both termini. The germline gives CDR1 MNHNS, CDR2 SASEGT. The CDR3 sequence: CASEQNYGYNL.

This clone showed up just a few times. The rearrangement links TRBV6-2 or TRBV6-3 to TRBJ2-2, with D possibly being TRBD1 or TRBD2 (6 bases each). V was trimmed by 6 bases and J by 4 bases, leaving 18 bases between them. Germline V CDR1 and CDR2: MNHEY, SVGEGT. The CDR3 loop spans 16 amino acids. CDR3 in amino acids: CASRGTGAIGTGELFF. The CDR3 nucleotides read TGTGCCAGCAGGGGAACGGGGGCTATCGGCACCGGGGAGCTGTTTTTT.

With respect to this clone: A read error may produce the germline difference seen at one junction end. The chain uses TRBV24-1 and TRBJ1-1, with D maybe TRBD1 (6 bases). The germline gives CDR1 KGHDR, CDR2 SFDVKD. CDR3 size: 13 residues. CDR3 bases: TGTGCCACCAGCCATCGGGGGGGCACTGGAGCTTTCTTT. Translation: CATSHRGGTGAFF.

This clone was seen repeatedly, ten times or more. The V and J genes are TRBV11-2 and TRBJ2-1; a weak D match, TRBD2 (6 bases). Germline V gives CDR1 SGHAT, CDR2 FQNNGV. The CDR3 is made up of 11 amino acids. With 8 bases removed from V and 10 bases from J, the gap between germline ends came to 12 bases. CDR3 in DNA: TGTGCCAGCGCCTCGGGGGTGGAGCAGTTCTTC. It encodes CASASGVEQFF.

V usage is TRBV3-1 and J usage is TRBJ1-1; D not certain. The CDR3 length is 13 residues. V was shortened by 1 base and J by 6 bases, with 9 bases between the two germline ends. In germline, CDR1 is LGHDT, CDR2 YNNKEL (reference sequence). This CDR3 is CASSQVGGSEAFF. As DNA, the CDR3 is TGTGCCAGCAGCCAAGTGGGAGGGTCTGAAGCTTTCTTT.

Relative to its sample, this clone is medium-sized. The chain combines TRBV6-1 with TRBJ2-3, with 9 bases fitting TRBD2. The J segment lost 3 bases and the V segment lost 1 base, leaving 5 bases of the junction unmatched. Germline values: CDR1 MNHNS, CDR2 SASEGT. This CDR3 contains 16 residues. This CDR3 reads CASSEVSGSATDTQYF. Written as DNA, the CDR3 is TGTGCCAGCAGTGAAGTTAGCGGGAGTGCGACAGATACGCAGTATTTT.

In DNA, the CDR3 is TGTGCCAGCAGTCCGCCCCTAAGGCAGCCCCAGCATTTT. This codes for CASSPPLRQPQHF. J is TRBJ1-5 and V is TRBV28; D remains unclear. In germline, CDR1 is MDHEN, CDR2 SYDVKM. With 5 bases removed from V and 7 bases from J, the gap between germline ends came to 12 bases. There are 13 residues in the CDR3.

This clone was found many times. The chain combines TRBV19 with TRBJ2-1, with D possibly TRBD1 on 5 matching bases. The CDR3 loop spans 15 amino acids. Looked up from germline, CDR1 is LNHDA and CDR2 is SQIVND (reference sequence). V lost 3 bases to trimming and J lost 4 bases, with 13 bases between them. The CDR3 DNA sequence: TGTGCCAGTAGTATTAGGGGCGGACCTTACAATGAGCAGTTCTTC. It translates to CASSIRGGPYNEQFF.

The rearrangement links TRBV20-1 to TRBJ1-1, with D possibly matching TRBD1 (6 bases). This CDR3 contains 12 residues. Germline V gives CDR1 DFQATT, CDR2 SNEGSKA (reference sequence). V was cut by 8 bases and J by 9 bases, with 19 bases left in between. The CDR3 reads CSSGQRGTQAFF. The CDR3 coding sequence is TGCAGTTCCGGACAGAGAGGGACTCAAGCTTTCTTT.